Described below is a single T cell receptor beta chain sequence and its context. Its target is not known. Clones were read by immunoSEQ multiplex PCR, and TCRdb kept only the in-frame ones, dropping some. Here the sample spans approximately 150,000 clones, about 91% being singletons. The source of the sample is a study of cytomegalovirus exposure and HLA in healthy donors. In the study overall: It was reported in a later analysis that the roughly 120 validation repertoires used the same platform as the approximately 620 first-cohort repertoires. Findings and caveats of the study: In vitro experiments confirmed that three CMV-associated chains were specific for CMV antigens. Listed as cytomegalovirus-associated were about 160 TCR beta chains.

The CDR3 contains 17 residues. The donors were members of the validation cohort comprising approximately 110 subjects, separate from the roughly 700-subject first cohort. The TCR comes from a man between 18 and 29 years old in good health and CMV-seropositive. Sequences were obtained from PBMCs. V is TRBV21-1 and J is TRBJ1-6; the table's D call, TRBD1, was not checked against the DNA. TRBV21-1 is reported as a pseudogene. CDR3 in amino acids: CASSIWRQGRYNSPLHF. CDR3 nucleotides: TGTGCCAGCAGCATCTGGCGACAGGGTAGGTATAATTCACCCCTCCACTTT.